A single sample is the source of the 8 T cell receptor beta chains below, sequenced in a study of control samples from healthy donors and cancer patients. Method: immunoSEQ multiplex PCR; TCRdb's copy keeps in-frame clones and lacks some. The table has 100,000 or so clones, 92% seen once. Sample: blood. These receptors all stem from a woman between 18 and 29 years old in good health.

This clone was seen a single time. This chain connects TRBV5-6 to TRBJ1-1, with D unclear. Trimming shortened V by 2 bases and J by 6 bases, and 11 bases separated the two germline ends. Germline V gives CDR1 SGHDT, CDR2 YYEEEE. The CDR3 loop spans 13 amino acids. This CDR3 reads CASSFSDGAEAFF. For the CDR3, the DNA is TGTGCCAGCAGCTTCTCGGACGGGGCTGAAGCTTTCTTT.

This chain uses TRBV5-6 with TRBJ2-7; D uncertain. Trimming removed 1 base at V and 2 bases at J, with 13 bases between. Germline CDR1 and CDR2: SGHDT and YYEEEE. The length of the CDR3 is 15 residues. The CDR3 region is CASSLWVLVTYEQYF. The CDR3 bases are TGTGCCAGCAGCTTGTGGGTTTTAGTAACCTACGAGCAGTACTTC. Full variable domain (missing parts from reference TRBV5-6 and TRBJ2-7): DAGVTQSPTHLIKTRGQQVTLRCSPKSGHDTVSWYQQALGQGPQFIFQYYEEEERQRGNFPDRFSGHQFPNYSSELNVNALLLGDSALYLCASSLWVLVTYEQYFGPGTRLTVT.

The chain combines TRBV6-5 with TRBJ1-2, with 10 bases aligning to TRBD1. This CDR3 has 16 residues. The trim removed 6 bases at V and 7 bases at J, leaving 14 bases unmatched. Per the germline V gene, CDR1 is MNHEY and CDR2 is SVGAGI. The CDR3 reads CASRYTRQGARGGYTF. For the CDR3, the DNA is TGTGCCAGCAGGTACACCCGACAGGGGGCGCGTGGTGGCTACACCTTC.

As DNA, the CDR3 is TGTGCCAGCAGCTTGAAGGGGTCCGAGCAGTACTTC. This gives the protein CASSLKGSEQYF. This chain links TRBV5-4 with TRBJ2-7; TRBD1 might be the D (5 bases). V dropped 1 base and J dropped 6 bases, with 8 bases sitting between them. Germline loops: CDR1 SGHNT, CDR2 YYREEE (reference sequence). CDR3 size: 12 residues.

The V gene is TRBV6-5, the J gene TRBJ2-3; D not certain. Germline V gives CDR1 MNHEY, CDR2 SVGAGI. V shed 5 bases and J shed 0 bases, with 9 bases lying between them. CDR3 length equals 14 residues. CDR3 protein: CASSPTQSTDTQYF. CDR3 bases: TGTGCCAGCAGTCCAACACAGAGCACAGATACGCAGTATTTT.

The chain employs TRBV6-5 and TRBJ2-7, with no clear D. V lost 0 bases to trimming and J lost 1 base, with 10 bases between them. Per the germline V gene, CDR1 is MNHEY and CDR2 is SVGAGI. This CDR3 spans 15 amino acids. The CDR3 sequence: CASSYSLGWSYEQYF. The CDR3 bases are TGTGCCAGCAGTTACTCGCTAGGTTGGTCCTACGAGCAGTACTTC.

The chain recombines TRBV2 with TRBJ1-6; maybe TRBD1 (5 bases). The CDR3 has 14 amino acids. V shed 4 bases and J shed 11 bases, with 15 bases lying between them. CDR1 and CDR2 from the germline V gene are SNHLY and FYNNEI. In DNA, the CDR3 is TGTGCCAGCAGTGGGGGTCGGGGGGGTCCACCCCTCCACTTT. Its protein product is CASSGGRGGPPLHF.

The V and J genes are TRBV28 and TRBJ1-1; 9 bases match TRBD1. The CDR3 covers 15 residues. The V gene end was trimmed by 3 bases and the J gene end by 1 base; junction bases not matched to a gene: 3. Looked up from germline, CDR1 is MDHEN and CDR2 is SYDVKM. The CDR3 region is CASSFLGQGNTEAFF. Written as DNA, the CDR3 is TGTGCCAGCAGTTTTCTGGGACAGGGGAACACTGAAGCTTTCTTT.